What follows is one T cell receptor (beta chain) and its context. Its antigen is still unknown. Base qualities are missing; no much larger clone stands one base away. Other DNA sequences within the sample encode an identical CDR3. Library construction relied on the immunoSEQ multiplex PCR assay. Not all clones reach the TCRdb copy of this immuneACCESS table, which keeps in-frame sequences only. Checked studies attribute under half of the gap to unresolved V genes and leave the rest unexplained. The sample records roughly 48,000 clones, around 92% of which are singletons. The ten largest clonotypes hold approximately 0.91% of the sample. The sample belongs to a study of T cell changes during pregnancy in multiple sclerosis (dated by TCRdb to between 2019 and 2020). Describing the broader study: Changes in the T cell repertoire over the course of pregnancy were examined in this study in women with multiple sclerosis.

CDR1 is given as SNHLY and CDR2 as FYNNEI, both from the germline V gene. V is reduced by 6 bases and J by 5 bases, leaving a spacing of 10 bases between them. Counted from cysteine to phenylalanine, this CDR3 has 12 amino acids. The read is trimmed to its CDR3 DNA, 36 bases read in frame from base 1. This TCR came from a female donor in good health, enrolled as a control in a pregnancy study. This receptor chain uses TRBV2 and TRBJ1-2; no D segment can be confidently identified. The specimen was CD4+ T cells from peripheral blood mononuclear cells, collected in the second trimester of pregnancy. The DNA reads TGTGCCAGCAGGGTAGAAGATTATGGCTACACCTTC. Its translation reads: CASRVEDYGYTF. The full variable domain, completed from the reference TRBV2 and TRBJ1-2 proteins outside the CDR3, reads EPEVTQTPSHQVTQMGQEVILRCVPISNHLYFYWYRQILGQKVEFLVSFYNNEISEKSEIFDDQFSVERPDGSNFTLKIRSTKLEDSAMYFCASRVEDYGYTFGSGTRLTVV.